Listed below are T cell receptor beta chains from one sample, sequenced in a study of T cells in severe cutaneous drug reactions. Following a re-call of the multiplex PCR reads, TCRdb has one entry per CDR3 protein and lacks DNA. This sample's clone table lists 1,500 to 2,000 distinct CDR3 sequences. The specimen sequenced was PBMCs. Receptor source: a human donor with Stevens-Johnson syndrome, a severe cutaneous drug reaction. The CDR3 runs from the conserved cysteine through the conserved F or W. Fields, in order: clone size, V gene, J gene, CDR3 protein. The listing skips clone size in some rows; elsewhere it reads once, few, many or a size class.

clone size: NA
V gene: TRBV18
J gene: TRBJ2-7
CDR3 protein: CASSPGLAGYYEQYF

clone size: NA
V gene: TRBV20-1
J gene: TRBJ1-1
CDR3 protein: CSARDRRDSYTEAFF

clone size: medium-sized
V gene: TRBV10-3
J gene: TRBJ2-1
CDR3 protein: CAISERTGSNEQFF

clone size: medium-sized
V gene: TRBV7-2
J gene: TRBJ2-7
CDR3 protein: CASSMLAGASYEQYF

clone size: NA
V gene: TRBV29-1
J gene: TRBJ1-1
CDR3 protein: CSVEDYGLHSTEAFF

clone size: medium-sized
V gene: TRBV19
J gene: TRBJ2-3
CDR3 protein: CASSPLRAGGTDTQYF

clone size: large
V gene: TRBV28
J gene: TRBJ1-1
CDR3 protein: CASSPAWGGYTEAFF

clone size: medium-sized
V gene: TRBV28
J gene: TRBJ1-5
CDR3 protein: CASSLGPQGTGGQPQHF

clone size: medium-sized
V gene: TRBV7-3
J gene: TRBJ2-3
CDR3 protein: CASSLTGGISDTQYF

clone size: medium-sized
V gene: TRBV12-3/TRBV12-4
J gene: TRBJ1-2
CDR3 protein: CASSLGDRGSYGYTF

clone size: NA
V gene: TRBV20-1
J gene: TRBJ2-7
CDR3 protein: CSASRVEPSYEQYF

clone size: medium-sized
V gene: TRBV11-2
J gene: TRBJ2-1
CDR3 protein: CASSLVLVGNEQFF

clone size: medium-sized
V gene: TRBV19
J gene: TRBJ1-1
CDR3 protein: CASSINGEMNTEAFF

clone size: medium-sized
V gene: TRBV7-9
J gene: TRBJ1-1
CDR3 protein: CASSFQGVGEAFF

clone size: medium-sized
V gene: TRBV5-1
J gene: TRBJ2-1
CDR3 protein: CASSSYYGSYNEQFF

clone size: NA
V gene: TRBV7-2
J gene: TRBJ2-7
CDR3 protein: CASSFAIEGLEAYEQYF

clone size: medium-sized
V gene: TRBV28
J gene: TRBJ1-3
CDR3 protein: CASKPGGSGNTIYF

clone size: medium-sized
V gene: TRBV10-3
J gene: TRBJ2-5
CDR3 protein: CAIRDNEETQYF

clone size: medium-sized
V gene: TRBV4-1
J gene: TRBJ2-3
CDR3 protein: CASSHPSGRLTDTQYF

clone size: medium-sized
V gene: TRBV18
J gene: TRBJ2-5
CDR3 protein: CASSPGQRQETQYF

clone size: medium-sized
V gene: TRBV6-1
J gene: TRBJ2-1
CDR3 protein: CASIARGTHPNEQFF

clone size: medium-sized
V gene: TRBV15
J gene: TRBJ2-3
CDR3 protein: CATSTPGDYTDTQYF

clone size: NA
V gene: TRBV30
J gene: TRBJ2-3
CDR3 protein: CAWRPGQSTDTQYF

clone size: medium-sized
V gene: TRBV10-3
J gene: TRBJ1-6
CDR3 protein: CATSSLGTTKSSYNSPLHF

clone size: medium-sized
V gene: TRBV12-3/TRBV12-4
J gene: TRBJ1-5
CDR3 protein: CASGPTSGTQPQHF

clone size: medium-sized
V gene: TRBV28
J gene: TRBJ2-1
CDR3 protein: CASSLSTVTYNEQFF

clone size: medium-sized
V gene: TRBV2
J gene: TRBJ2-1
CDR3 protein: CASSQGLAEYNEQFF

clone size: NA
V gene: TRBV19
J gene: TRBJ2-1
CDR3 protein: CASSLGTGTYNEQFF

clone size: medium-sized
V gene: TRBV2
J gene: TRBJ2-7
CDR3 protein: CASSEAGGHAYEQYF

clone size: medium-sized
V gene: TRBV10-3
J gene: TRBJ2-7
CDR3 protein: CAITTGQGRYEQYF

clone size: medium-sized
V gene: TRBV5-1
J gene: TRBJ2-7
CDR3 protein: CASSRGQGANEQYF

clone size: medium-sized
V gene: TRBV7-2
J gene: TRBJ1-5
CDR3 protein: CASSLQGEQPQHF

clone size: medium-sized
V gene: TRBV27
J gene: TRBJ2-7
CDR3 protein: CASSKNPQGYEQYF

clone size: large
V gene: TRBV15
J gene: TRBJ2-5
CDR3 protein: CATSRNRDNQETQYF